The clone carrying this TCR beta chain was picked up one time. What it binds is unknown. This sample is part of a study of blood T cells in healthy people across ages. Study outcomes and limitations: Per million T cells, TCR beta diversity dropped about linearly as age rose.

With a J-beta primer mix and a sample-barcoded 5' primer, a second PCR ran about 7 to 12 cycles. All samples gave at least 2.5 million CDR3-containing paired-end reads. TCRdb re-called the 5' RACE reads through MiXCR, storing one row per CDR3 protein. The sample lists 550,000 to 800,000 distinct CDR3 sequences, 20% to 25% occurring once. The ends lost 6 bases at V and 4 bases at J; junction bases unmatched: 11. The CDR3 length is 17 residues. Germline values: CDR1 MNHNS, CDR2 SASEGT. This receptor was taken from a man aged 65-85 years in good health. V gene TRBV6-1 combines with J gene TRBJ2-2; TRBD1 agrees at 10 bases. The sample was blood. CDR3 sequence (DNA): TGTGCCAGCAGACTTACCGGGACAGGGGTTAGCACCGGGGAGCTGTTTTTT. Amino acids: CASRLTGTGVSTGELFF.